This T cell receptor beta chain originates from a study of blood T cell repertoires in COVID-19. In the study's own analysis: Estimates of nucleated cell counts were drawn from the amplification of reference gene primers. The method was immunoSEQ multiplex PCR; TCRdb's version includes in-frame clones alone and lacks a portion of them. That table gives V, J and clone size, and the DNA gave D and trimming. The sample lists fewer than 150,000 clones, over 70% occurring once. What was sequenced was peripheral blood. The sequence was collected from a man older than 75 with acute or convalescent COVID-19.

For the CDR3, the DNA is TGTGCCAGCAGTCCAGGGACATCTATCAATAACTATGGCTACACCTTC. It encodes CASSPGTSINNYGYTF. This chain connects TRBV6-2 or TRBV6-3 to TRBJ1-2, with TRBD1 as a possible D gene (6 bases). V gave up 5 bases and J gave up 1 base, with 17 bases separating them. The germline V gene has CDR1 MNHEY and CDR2 SVGEGT. The length of the CDR3 is 16 residues.